The source of this TCR beta chain is a study of T-cell memory formation after mild COVID-19. MiXCR was run by TCRdb on the 5' RACE reads, yielding one entry per CDR3 protein. The data hold hundreds of thousands of distinct CDR3 sequences, with 20% observed a single time. Trimming cost V 8 bases and J 6 bases; bases outside gene matches: 11. This CDR3 is 16 amino acids long. This TCR derives from an adult woman who had mild COVID-19 (a few samples of this study predate the infection). Cell type and time point are not known. The gene calls are TRBV12-3 or TRBV12-4 and TRBJ2-1; 12 bases fit TRBD2. Sequencing used PBMCs or a T cell subset sorted from them (not recorded which). Written as DNA, the CDR3 is TGTGCCAGCGAAGTACTAGCGGGGGGTTTCGGCAATGAGCAGTTCTTC. It encodes CASEVLAGGFGNEQFF.